These 14 T cell receptor beta chains share one sample of origin, sequenced in a study of blood T cells in healthy people across ages. Primed by a sample-barcoded 5' primer and a J-beta primer mix, a second PCR proceeded for about 6 to 12 cycles. One entry per CDR3 protein, called by TCRdb with MiXCR from the 5' RACE reads. The repertoire holds 850,000 to 1,100,000 distinct CDR3 sequences, with less than 45% as singletons. Material: blood. All receptors come from a man aged 18-30 years in good health.

The gene calls are TRBV7-2 and TRBJ1-6; D uncertain. From germline, CDR1 is SGHTA and CDR2 FQGNSA. Between the trimmed V and J ends, which lost 1 base and 8 bases, there was a span of 9 bases. CDR3 length equals 14 residues. CDR3 protein: CASSLGGRDSPLHF. As DNA, the CDR3 is TGTGCCAGCAGCTTAGGAGGGAGGGATTCACCCCTCCACTTT.

A single count supports this clonotype. V is TRBV4-3 and J is TRBJ2-3; D gene uncertain. Looked up from germline, CDR1 is LGHNA and CDR2 is YSLEER. V shed 8 bases and J shed 4 bases, with 13 bases lying between them. This CDR3 has 13 residues. This chain's CDR3 is CASGRSRADTQYF. The DNA for the CDR3 is TGCGCCAGCGGTCGGTCCCGAGCAGATACGCAGTATTTT.

This clonotype has ten or more counts. V usage is TRBV3-1 and J usage is TRBJ2-3; 12 bases are shared with TRBD2. This CDR3 has 15 residues. Trimming cost V 4 bases and J 4 bases; bases outside gene matches: 3. CDR1 and CDR2 from the germline V gene are LGHDT and YNNKEL (reference sequence). The CDR3 loop is CASSLGLAGSDTQYF. DNA for the CDR3: TGTGCCAGCAGCCTCGGACTAGCGGGGTCAGATACGCAGTATTTT.

This clonotype occurred a few times. The chain uses TRBV11-2 and TRBJ1-2; D is unresolved. V was clipped by 5 bases and J by 4 bases, with 14 bases between them. The CDR3 runs 14 residues. Germline CDR1 reads SGHAT; CDR2 reads FQNNGV. CDR3 coding DNA: TGTGCCAGCAGCCCAGGACTGCTCCTCTATGGCTACACCTTC. Translating gives CASSPGLLLYGYTF.

In this sample, this clonotype turned up many times. The germline gene is not matched at one end of the junction; a read error may be the cause. The chain is built from TRBV5-1 and TRBJ2-5, with 7 bases lining up with TRBD1. The CDR3 length is 14 residues. From germline, CDR1 is SGHRS and CDR2 YFSETQ. For the CDR3, the DNA is TGTGCCAGCAGTTTAGAAGGGGGCCGGGAGACCCAGTACTTC. It specifies CASSLEGGRETQYF.

This clonotype was seen a handful of times. The chain has TRBV7-8 and TRBJ2-1; TRBD1 might be the D (5 bases). This CDR3 is built from 17 residues. Germline assignment: CDR1 SGHVS and CDR2 FQNEAQ. The V end was cut by 5 bases, the J end by 9 bases, with 26 bases between. The CDR3 DNA reads TGTGCCAGCAGCCTAAAATCCACCCCAGGGTATGATGGTGAGCAGTTCTTC. Protein product: CASSLKSTPGYDGEQFF.

Turning to this clonotype: The junction and the germline gene differ at one end; a read error may be behind it. The chain combines TRBV7-3 with TRBJ1-3; tentatively, D is TRBD1 (5 bases). Per germline, CDR1 SGHTA and CDR2 FQGTGA. The CDR3 runs 16 residues. Written as DNA, the CDR3 is TGTGCCAGCAGCTTAACCCGTCGGGGCTCTGGGAACACCATATATTTT. This translates into CASSLTRRGSGNTIYF.

The chain is built from TRBV14 and TRBJ1-1, with D perhaps TRBD1 (5 bases). CDR1 and CDR2 (germline): SGHDN, FVKESK. The CDR3 loop spans 16 amino acids. V shed 4 bases and J shed 0 bases, with 15 bases lying between them. The CDR3 sequence is CASSRRGGNMNTEAFF. The CDR3 DNA reads as TGTGCCAGCAGCCGAAGGGGAGGGAACATGAACACTGAAGCTTTCTTT.

This clonotype was picked up a small number of times. This chain uses TRBV7-9 with TRBJ1-1; D uncertain. The germline V gene encodes CDR1 SEHNR and CDR2 FQNEAQ (reference sequence). V lost 4 bases and J 0 bases, leaving 9 bases between the germline ends. The CDR3 extends over 14 amino acids. The CDR3 here is CASSSFIMNTEAFF. The CDR3 DNA reads as TGTGCCAGCAGCTCTTTTATTATGAACACTGAAGCTTTCTTT.

This clonotype was seen a handful of times. The CDR3 here is CASSPRGGQEKLFF. Here the CDR3 DNA reads TGCGCCAGCAGCCCCAGAGGGGGGCAAGAAAAACTGTTTTTT. The chain combines TRBV4-3 with TRBJ1-4; weak D call: TRBD1 (6 bases). Trimming stripped 4 bases from V and 8 bases from J, with 14 bases between. The CDR3 spans 14 residues. From germline, CDR1 is LGHNA and CDR2 YSLEER.

Only a few counts were recorded for this clonotype. This sequence joins TRBV3-1 and TRBJ1-2, with TRBD1 matching over 7 bases. J was trimmed by 8 bases and V by 5 bases; bases with no gene match: 14. The germline CDR1 and CDR2 sequences are LGHDT and YNNKEL (reference sequence). The CDR3 runs 15 residues. In DNA, the CDR3 is TGTGCCAGCAGCTATGGACAGGTAGAGTCTCGAGGCTACACCTTC. It codes for CASSYGQVESRGYTF.

CDR3 DNA: TGTGCCAGCAGTGAAGCGCGGTTGACAGCCTATGGCTACACCTTC. Encoded protein: CASSEARLTAYGYTF. V gene TRBV2 combines with J gene TRBJ1-2; D may be TRBD1 (5 bases). The germline V gene has CDR1 SNHLY and CDR2 FYNNEI. CDR3 size: 15 residues. V was pared by 0 bases and J by 4 bases, with 12 bases between.

At least ten counts were recorded for this clonotype. The chain joins TRBV7-2 to TRBJ1-1; D call uncertain. With 0 bases removed from V and 6 bases from J, the gap between germline ends came to 11 bases. CDR1 and CDR2 from the germline V gene are SGHTA and FQGNSA. The CDR3 sequence is 14 residues long. CDR3 bases: TGTGCCAGCAGCTTAGCCGCGGGCCGTCCTGAAGCTTTCTTT. Translated, it gives CASSLAAGRPEAFF.

This clonotype was counted a few times. V usage is TRBV5-1 and J usage is TRBJ1-1; D possibly corresponds to TRBD1 (5 bases). The CDR3 loop spans 14 amino acids. With 4 bases removed from V and 0 bases from J, the gap between germline ends came to 10 bases. Germline lookup yields CDR1 SGHRS and CDR2 YFSETQ. CDR3 sequence: CASSPMTVNTEAFF. The CDR3 DNA reads TGCGCCAGCAGCCCCATGACAGTGAACACTGAAGCTTTCTTT.